This is a list of T cell receptor beta chains from one sample in a study of human T cells and chemical hapten exposure. Each CDR3 protein is one row after TCRdb ran MiXCR on the RACE reads. The sample lists 350,000 to 400,000 distinct CDR3 sequences, 4.5% to 5.5% seen once, with approximately 2.4% in the top ten. This specimen was whole blood, taken in connection with sensitization to the hapten diphenylcyclopropenone (DPC). These receptors were taken from a woman between 50 and 59 years old with alopecia areata. Some clones in this sample may be carry-over from other donors' samples. Both conserved end residues are part of each CDR3. D genes are given only for firm matches. Only some rows state a clone size, as once, few, many or a class for expanded clones.

TRBV18	TRBJ2-3	many	.	CASSPKDTQYF	TGTGCCAGCTCACCAAAAGATACGCAGTATTTT
TRBV20-1	TRBJ2-7	few	TRBD2	CSAALLAGAYEQYF	TGCAGTGCTGCTTTGCTAGCGGGAGCGTACGAGCAGTACTTC
TRBV12-3/TRBV12-4	TRBJ1-2	.	TRBD1	CASSTQTGGYGYTF	TGTGCCAGCAGTACCCAGACAGGGGGCTATGGCTACACCTTC
TRBV9	TRBJ2-1	few	.	CASSVGLDSYNEQFF	TGTGCCAGCAGCGTAGGGCTAGACTCCTACAATGAGCAGTTCTTC
TRBV29-1	TRBJ1-3	many	.	CSVRTDSGNTIYF	TGCAGCGTTCGTACTGACTCTGGAAACACCATATATTTT
TRBV12-3/TRBV12-4	TRBJ2-5	many	.	CASRSMETQYF	TGTGCCAGCAGAAGTATGGAGACCCAGTACTTC
TRBV7-2	TRBJ1-1	many	.	CASSWRQVWSGTF	TGTGCCAGCAGCTGGAGACAGGTTTGGAGTGGGACTTTT
TRBV7-9	TRBJ2-3	many	.	CASSLLRTDTQYF	TGTGCCAGCAGCTTACTTCGCACAGATACGCAGTATTTT
TRBV29-1	TRBJ2-5	.	.	CSVVAGRGETQYF	TGCAGCGTTGTGGCGGGGAGGGGGGAGACCCAGTACTTC
TRBV14	TRBJ2-4	many	TRBD1	CASRDRGENIQYF	TGTGCCAGTCGGGACAGGGGAGAAAACATTCAGTACTTC
TRBV7-9	TRBJ2-1	many	.	CASSPGPGHRKGQFF	TGTGCCAGCAGCCCAGGCCCGGGACACCGAAAGGGGCAGTTCTTC
TRBV6-1	TRBJ2-7	.	TRBD1	CASSEWTGSSYEQYF	TGTGCCAGCAGTGAATGGACAGGTAGCTCCTACGAGCAGTACTTC
TRBV3-1	TRBJ2-1	many	TRBD2	CASSQGTSSNEQFF	TGTGCCAGCAGCCAAGGGACTAGCAGCAATGAGCAGTTCTTC
TRBV12-3/TRBV12-4	TRBJ2-1	many	TRBD1	CASSPETGDNEQFF	TGTGCCAGCAGCCCCGAGACAGGGGACAATGAGCAGTTCTTC
TRBV6-2/TRBV6-3	TRBJ2-1	many	TRBD2	CASSTSSLAGVSYNEQFF	TGTGCCAGCAGTACTTCCTCCCTAGCGGGAGTCTCCTACAATGAGCAGTTCTTC
TRBV2	TRBJ1-5	.	.	CASSEPGNQPQHF	TGTGCCAGCAGTGAGCCAGGCAATCAGCCCCAGCATTTT
TRBV5-4	TRBJ2-3	few	.	CASSLGPQQGDTQYF	TGTGCCAGCAGCTTGGGTCCGCAGCAGGGAGATACGCAGTATTTT
TRBV28	TRBJ2-6	.	.	CASSSPASPNSGANVLTF	TGTGCCAGCAGTTCCCCCGCGAGCCCCAACTCTGGGGCCAACGTCCTGACTTTC
TRBV5-3	TRBJ2-2	many	TRBD2	CARSLGLLAGESNTGELFF	TGTGCCAGAAGCTTGGGTCTACTAGCGGGGGAGTCGAACACCGGGGAGCTGTTTTTT
TRBV7-9	TRBJ1-4	.	.	CASSPAEKLFF	TGTGCCAGCAGCCCGGCGGAAAAACTGTTTTTT
TRBV29-1	TRBJ2-7	many	.	CSVGDGSF	.
TRBV10-1	TRBJ2-2	.	TRBD1	CASSPPDGTGGFGELFF	TGCGCCAGCAGCCCCCCGGACGGGACAGGGGGCTTCGGGGAGCTGTTTTTT
TRBV6-2/TRBV6-3	TRBJ2-6	many	.	CASSYPSGQGSGANVLTF	TGTGCCAGCAGTTACCCCTCAGGGCAGGGCTCTGGGGCCAACGTCCTGACTTTC
TRBV4-2	TRBJ2-5	few	TRBD2	CASSQEWAGGQETQYF	TGTGCCAGCAGCCAAGAGTGGGCGGGAGGACAAGAGACCCAGTACTTC
TRBV20-1	TRBJ2-7	many	.	CSARRQASYEQYF	TGCAGTGCTAGACGACAGGCGTCCTACGAGCAGTACTTC
TRBV20-1	TRBJ2-6	many	.	CSAFLPGANVLTF	TGCAGTGCTTTCTTACCTGGGGCCAACGTCCTGACTTTC
TRBV4-3	TRBJ1-5	many	.	CASSQDRGASNQPQHF	TGCGCCAGCAGCCAAGATCGGGGGGCGAGCAATCAGCCCCAGCATTTT
TRBV5-1	TRBJ2-1	few	.	CASRLGPASDEQFF	TGCGCCAGCAGACTAGGCCCAGCATCCGATGAGCAGTTCTTC
TRBV13	TRBJ1-1	few	.	CASSRAGAEAFF	TGTGCCAGCAGCCGGGCCGGCGCTGAAGCTTTCTTT
TRBV12-3/TRBV12-4	TRBJ1-2	many	TRBD1	CASSLQGASGYTF	TGTGCCAGCAGTTTACAGGGGGCGAGTGGCTACACCTTC
TRBV14	TRBJ1-6	.	TRBD1	CASSWTGYNSPLHF	TGTGCCAGCAGCTGGACAGGATATAATTCACCCCTCCACTTT
TRBV6-5	TRBJ2-1	.	.	CASSRPSVSSYNEQFF	TGTGCCAGCAGTCGCCCTAGCGTTAGCTCCTACAATGAGCAGTTCTTC
TRBV6-6	TRBJ2-7	few	TRBD2	CASSSIAGGISEQYF	TGTGCCAGCAGTTCAATAGCGGGAGGAATATCCGAGCAGTACTTC
TRBV20-1	TRBJ1-4	.	.	CSAGGIEKLFF	TGCAGTGCGGGGGGAATCGAAAAACTGTTTTTT